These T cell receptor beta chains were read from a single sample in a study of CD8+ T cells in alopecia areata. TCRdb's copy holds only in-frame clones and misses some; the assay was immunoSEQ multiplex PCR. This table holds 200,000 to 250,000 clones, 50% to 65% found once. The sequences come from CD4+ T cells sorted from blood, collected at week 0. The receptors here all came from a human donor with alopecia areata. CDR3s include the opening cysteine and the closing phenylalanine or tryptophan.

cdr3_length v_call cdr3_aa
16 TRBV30 CAWSVRGTGRITEQYF
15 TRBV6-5 CASSYSTGGGYEQYF
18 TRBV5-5 CASSHRPGTGASYNEQFF
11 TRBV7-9 CASTYQETQYF
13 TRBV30 CAWDRGNTDTQYF
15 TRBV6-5 CASSRAGLAYNEQFF
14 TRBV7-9 CASSPRGGDEKLFF
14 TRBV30 CAWSRPATVKPQHF
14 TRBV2 CASSEDRPGEKLFF
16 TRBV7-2 CASSLAGTGSARGYTF
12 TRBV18 CASSPPGGGQFF
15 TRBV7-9 CASSSTERANQPQHF
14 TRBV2 CASSVGTGGQPQHF
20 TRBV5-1 CASSLGVAGDPSSGANVLTF
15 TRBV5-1 CASSLNAGANTEAFF
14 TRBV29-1 CSVATGTGVYGYTF